A selection of T cell receptor beta chains follows, all from one sample in a study of blood T cell repertoires in COVID-19. Data came from immunoSEQ multiplex PCR; TCRdb stores just in-frame clones and leaves some out. Among approximately 100,000 clones listed, approximately 93% were seen once. Source material: peripheral blood. All receptors derive from a man in his sixties with acute or convalescent COVID-19. CDR3s include the opening cysteine and the closing phenylalanine or tryptophan. D genes are given only for firm matches. Clone size is not always given. Where it is, it says once, few, many or a class for expanded clones.

d_call | clone_size | j_call | v_call | cdr3_nt | cdr3_aa
NA | NA | TRBJ2-1 | TRBV5-4 | TGTGCCAGCAGCTTGGTCGGGAGTATTGGCGATGAGCAGTTCTTC | CASSLVGSIGDEQFF
TRBD1 | NA | TRBJ2-1 | TRBV19 | TGTGCCAGTAGTATGATGGCAGGGGGCAATGAGCAGTTCTTC | CASSMMAGGNEQFF
TRBD1 | once | TRBJ2-1 | TRBV6-6 | TGTGCCAGCAGACCTCCGGGACAGGGTAGCAATGAGCAGTTCTTC | CASRPPGQGSNEQFF
NA | NA | TRBJ1-2 | TRBV10-2 | TGCGCCAGCAGTGATACAGGGAGCGGGGCGGGTGGCTACACCTTC | CASSDTGSGAGGYTF
TRBD1 | NA | TRBJ1-1 | TRBV7-3 | TGTGCCAGCAGCCCTAAGGGGGCCACTGAAGCTTTCTTT | CASSPKGATEAFF
NA | few | TRBJ2-2 | TRBV5-1 | TGCGCCAGCAGATATGGGGGCAGGGGCCCTACCGGGGAGCTGTTTTTT | CASRYGGRGPTGELFF
TRBD1 | NA | TRBJ1-2 | TRBV6-5 | TGTGCCAGCAGCCGGGGACAGGGGGCCTATGGCTACACCTTC | CASSRGQGAYGYTF
TRBD1 | NA | TRBJ1-1 | TRBV6-6 | TGTGCCAGCAGAAGCCTCACAGGGGCGGAAGCTTTCTTT | CASRSLTGAEAFF
NA | NA | TRBJ1-1 | TRBV6-5 | TGTGCCAGCAGAGTAGTGGGACAAAACACTGAAGCTTTCTTT | CASRVVGQNTEAFF
NA | NA | TRBJ1-2 | TRBV3-1/TRBV3-2 | TGTGCCAGCAGCCCACTAACAACCCACTATGGCTACACCTTC | CASSPLTTHYGYTF
NA | NA | TRBJ2-7 | TRBV9 | TGTGCCAGCAGCAGAACAGGTGTTCCCTACGAGCAGTACTTC | CASSRTGVPYEQYF
TRBD1 | NA | TRBJ1-4 | TRBV27 | TGTGCCAGCAGTTACACCGGGACAGGCGTCCCGAGGGAAAAACTGTTTTTT | CASSYTGTGVPREKLFF
TRBD1 | NA | TRBJ1-2 | TRBV10-3 | TGTGCCATCAGTAGACAGGGAGTAAGCTATGGCTACACCTTC | CAISRQGVSYGYTF
NA | NA | TRBJ1-2 | TRBV6-6 | TGTGCCAGCACCTCCGCAGAAGGGGCGCGGGGCTATGGCTACACCTTC | CASTSAEGARGYGYTF
TRBD1 | NA | TRBJ2-2 | TRBV7-7 | TGTGCTAGCAGCATGGACAGGGTGAACACCGGGGAGCTGTTTTTT | CASSMDRVNTGELFF
NA | NA | TRBJ1-5 | TRBV19 | TGTGCCAGTAGTACAGCGATCGGCAATCAGCCCCAGCATTTT | CASSTAIGNQPQHF
TRBD1 | once | TRBJ2-1 | TRBV10-1 | TGCGCCAGCAATGACGGGACAGGAGCGAACAATGAGCAGTTCTTC | CASNDGTGANNEQFF
TRBD1 | NA | TRBJ2-1 | TRBV5-1 | TGCGCCAGCAGCCCCCTGAGACAGGGTATGTACAATGAGCAGTTCTTC | CASSPLRQGMYNEQFF
TRBD2 | NA | TRBJ2-7 | TRBV5-8 | TGTGCCAGCAGCTTGGATCCACTCGGGGGGGGAGGCCGCTACGAGCAGTACTTC | CASSLDPLGGGGRYEQYF
NA | NA | TRBJ2-6 | TRBV6-5 | TGTGCCAGCAGTCCCCCAGGGGCCAACGTCCTGACTTTC | CASSPPGANVLTF
TRBD1 | NA | TRBJ1-1 | TRBV5-1 | TGCGCCAGCAGCGACTCGGGACAGCTGGGGACTGAAGCTTTCTTT | CASSDSGQLGTEAFF
NA | once | TRBJ2-7 | TRBV5-1 | TGCGCCAGCAGCATGGAAGATAGGAGGGGTAACGAGCAGTACTTC | CASSMEDRRGNEQYF
TRBD2 | NA | TRBJ2-2 | TRBV5-1 | TGCGCCAGCAGCTTGATGTCTAGCGGGAGGCGGGGACGGACCGGGGAGCTGTTTTTT | CASSLMSSGRRGRTGELFF
NA | NA | TRBJ1-3 | TRBV5-1 | TGCGCCAGCAGGCCCCGGGATCTCTCTGGAAACACCATATATTTT | CASRPRDLSGNTIYF
NA | NA | TRBJ1-5 | TRBV18 | TGTGCCAGCTCACCGTCAGGGTATAGCAATCAGCCCCAGCATTTT | CASSPSGYSNQPQHF
NA | NA | TRBJ2-6 | TRBV18 | TGTGCCAGCTCACCGAACAGGGACTCTGGGGCCAACGTCCTGACTTTC | CASSPNRDSGANVLTF
TRBD1 | NA | TRBJ1-2 | TRBV6-1 | TGTGCCAGCAGTGAAGGGACAGGGAGGCAATCTGGCTACACCTTC | CASSEGTGRQSGYTF
TRBD1 | once | TRBJ1-1 | TRBV6-5 | TGTGCCAGCAGTTACGGACAGGGGGCCTTTGAAGCTTTCTTT | CASSYGQGAFEAFF
TRBD1 | NA | TRBJ1-6 | TRBV25-1 | TGTGCCAGCAGTGCCAGACAGGGGATTTCACCCCTCCACTTT | CASSARQGISPLHF